This T cell receptor beta chain was sequenced during a study of blood T cell repertoires in COVID-19. Looking at the study overall: Nucleic acid was either cDNA or gDNA, and it came from T cells, B-cell-depleted T cells, or PBMCs.

Germline CDR1 reads LNHDA; CDR2 reads SQIVND (reference sequence). Deletions cut 5 bases from V and 0 bases from J, with 11 bases between. The CDR3 sequence is 15 residues long. Clones were read by immunoSEQ multiplex PCR, and TCRdb kept only the in-frame ones, dropping some. The sample has 200,000 to 300,000 clones, around 90% seen once. The sample taken for sequencing was peripheral blood. The TCR originated in a man aged 55 to 70 who had recovered from COVID-19. The chain joins TRBV19 to TRBJ1-5, with a tentative D call TRBD1 (5 bases). The CDR3 reads CASSPTTDSNQPQHF. For the CDR3, the DNA is TGTGCCAGTAGTCCTACGACAGATAGCAATCAGCCCCAGCATTTT.